This TCR beta chain was identified in a study of blood T cells in healthy people across ages. As regards this clonotype: As yet, its antigen is unknown.

CDR1 LGHNA and CDR2 YSLEER come from the germline V gene. The CDR3 spans 15 residues. The V and J ends lost 1 base and 5 bases, in that order; junction bases with no gene match: 6. Study outcomes and limitations: A roughly linear age-dependent decrease characterized TCR beta diversity per million T cells.

Primed by a sample-barcoded 5' primer and a J-beta primer mix, a second PCR proceeded for about 7 to 11 cycles. Each sample provided no less than 2.5 million CDR3-containing paired-end reads. TCRdb reprocessed the 5' RACE reads with MiXCR, giving one entry per CDR3 protein. The table lists 1.5 million to 2 million distinct CDR3 sequences, about 39% of them singletons. This TCR came from a human donor in good health. The rearrangement joins TRBV4-3 to TRBJ2-7; the match to TRBD1 covers 9 bases. Sample: blood. The CDR3 is CASSQGTGAWDEQYF. For the CDR3, the DNA is TGCGCCAGCAGCCAAGGGACAGGGGCGTGGGACGAGCAGTACTTC.